What follows is one TCR beta chain and its context. The data belong to a study of cytomegalovirus exposure and HLA in healthy donors. Primers for the PCR totalled 60 Vbeta and 13 Jbeta. Produced via immunoSEQ multiplex PCR; TCRdb's table is partial and in-frame only. The top ten clones hold about 8% of a sample with 180,000 or so clones, roughly 74% of them seen once. The CDR3 consists of 20 residues. The sequence came from a middle-aged woman in good health and CMV-seropositive. Sequences were obtained from PBMCs. The rearrangement links TRBV21-1 to TRBJ2-1; the D call in the table, TRBD2, was not verified against the DNA. TRBV21-1 is a pseudogene segment. CDR3 residues: CASSSGSLLAGKGRGNEQFF. The DNA of the CDR3 is TGTGCCAGCAGCTCTGGCAGCCTACTAGCGGGAAAAGGTAGGGGCAATGAGCAGTTCTTC.